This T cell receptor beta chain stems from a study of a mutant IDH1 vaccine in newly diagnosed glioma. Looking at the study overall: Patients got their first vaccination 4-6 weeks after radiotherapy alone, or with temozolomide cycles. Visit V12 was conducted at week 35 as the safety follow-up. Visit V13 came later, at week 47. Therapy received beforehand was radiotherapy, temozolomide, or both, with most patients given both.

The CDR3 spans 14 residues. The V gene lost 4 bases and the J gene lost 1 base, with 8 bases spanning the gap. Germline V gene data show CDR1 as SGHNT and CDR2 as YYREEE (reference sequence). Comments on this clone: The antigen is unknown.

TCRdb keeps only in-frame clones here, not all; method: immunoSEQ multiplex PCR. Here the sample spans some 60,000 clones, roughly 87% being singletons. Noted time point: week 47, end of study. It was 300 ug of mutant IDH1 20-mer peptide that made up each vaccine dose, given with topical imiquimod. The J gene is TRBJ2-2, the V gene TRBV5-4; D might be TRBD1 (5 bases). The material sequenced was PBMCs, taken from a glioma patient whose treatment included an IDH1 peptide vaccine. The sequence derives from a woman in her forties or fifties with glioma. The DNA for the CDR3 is TGTGCCAGCAGCGTCACAGGGAACACCGGGGAGCTGTTTTTT. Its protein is CASSVTGNTGELFF. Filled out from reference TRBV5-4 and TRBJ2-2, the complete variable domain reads ETGVTQSPTHLIKTRGQQVTLRCSSQSGHNTVSWYQQALGQGPQFIFQYYREEENGRGNFPPRFSGLQFPNYSSELNVNALELDDSALYLCASSVTGNTGELFFGEGSRLTVL.